This is a list of T cell receptor beta chains from one sample in a study of T cells expressing NK-cell markers. No DNA is given; TCRdb re-called the 5' RACE reads and lists each CDR3 protein once. The sample includes some 280,000 distinct CDR3 sequences. Sample: blood T cells: a sorted CD56 or NKG2C T cell subset, CD4+ or CD8+ T cells, or bulk PBMC T cells (not recorded which). These receptors came from a man aged 18 to 30 in good health. The CDR3 runs from the conserved cysteine through the conserved F or W.

TRBJ2-7,TRBV29-1,CSVEDRSRTSGTGREQYF
TRBJ2-2,TRBV6-2/TRBV6-3,CASTQRKGGVDTGELFF
TRBJ2-7,TRBV23-1,CASSQSSDVSETTYEQYF
TRBJ1-1,TRBV12-3/TRBV12-4,CASSLLGSRAEAFF
TRBJ2-1,TRBV7-6,CASALAGDREQFF
TRBJ2-1,TRBV12-3/TRBV12-4,CASSLRLAGDNEQFF
TRBJ1-5,TRBV3-1,CASSSGTKPLGPQHF
TRBJ2-1,TRBV4-3,CASSQLVSGKQFF
TRBJ2-3,TRBV3-1,CASSHYITNAGTTSQYF
TRBJ2-1,TRBV20-1,CSARGWTSRIEQFF
TRBJ2-1,TRBV7-2,CASSLAGSSGEQFF
TRBJ2-3,TRBV5-1,CASADGASTDTQYF
TRBJ1-1,TRBV3-1,CASSQESRRTEAFF
TRBJ2-2,TRBV29-1,CSVYRGGPAGELFF
TRBJ1-5,TRBV20-1,CSARAPGQPQHF
TRBJ2-1,TRBV27,CASAPAIYNEQFF
TRBJ2-1,TRBV3-1,CASSQDRTMRQFF
TRBJ2-1,TRBV11-3,CASSLGDDNEQFF
TRBJ2-3,TRBV7-8,CASRAAGVDTQYF
TRBJ2-3,TRBV6-5,CASSSGRGTQYF
TRBJ2-2,TRBV21-1,CASSKEGEVTGELFF
TRBJ2-5,TRBV5-1,CASSLDQNQETQYF
TRBJ1-2,TRBV20-1,CSASSDRDYGYTF
TRBJ2-3,TRBV20-1,CSASGSGNTDTQYF
TRBJ2-1,TRBV12-3/TRBV12-4,CASSSLSGRAWEQFF